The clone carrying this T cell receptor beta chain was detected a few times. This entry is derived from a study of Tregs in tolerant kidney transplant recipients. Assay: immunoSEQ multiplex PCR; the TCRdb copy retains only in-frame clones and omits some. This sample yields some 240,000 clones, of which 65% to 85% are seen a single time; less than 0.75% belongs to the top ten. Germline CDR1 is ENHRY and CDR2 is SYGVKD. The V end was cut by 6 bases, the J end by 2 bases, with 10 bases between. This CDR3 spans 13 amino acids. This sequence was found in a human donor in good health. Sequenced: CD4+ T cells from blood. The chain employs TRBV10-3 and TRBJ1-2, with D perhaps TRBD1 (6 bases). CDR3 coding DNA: TGTGCCATCAGCATCGACAGGAACTATGGCTACACCTTC. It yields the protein CAISIDRNYGYTF.